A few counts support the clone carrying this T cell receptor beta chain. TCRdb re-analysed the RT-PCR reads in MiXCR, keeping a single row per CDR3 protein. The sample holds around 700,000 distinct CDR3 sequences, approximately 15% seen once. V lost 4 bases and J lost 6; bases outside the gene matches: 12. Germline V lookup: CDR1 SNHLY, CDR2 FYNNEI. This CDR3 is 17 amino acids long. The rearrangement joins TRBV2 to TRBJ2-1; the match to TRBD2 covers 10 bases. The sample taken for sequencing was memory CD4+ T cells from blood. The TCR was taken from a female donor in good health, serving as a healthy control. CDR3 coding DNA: TGTGCCAGCAGTGCTCTAGCGGGAGCGGACTTGGTCAATGAGCAGTTCTTC. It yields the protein CASSALAGADLVNEQFF.